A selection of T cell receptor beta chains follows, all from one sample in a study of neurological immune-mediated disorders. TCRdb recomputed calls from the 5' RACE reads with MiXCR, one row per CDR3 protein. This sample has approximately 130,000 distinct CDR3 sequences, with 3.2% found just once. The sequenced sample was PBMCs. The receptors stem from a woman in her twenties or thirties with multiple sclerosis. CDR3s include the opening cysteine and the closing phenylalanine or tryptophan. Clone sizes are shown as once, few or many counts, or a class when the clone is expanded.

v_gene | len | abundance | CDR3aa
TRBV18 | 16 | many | CASSPTGTTQQETQYF
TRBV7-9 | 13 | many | CASSLRPSETQYF
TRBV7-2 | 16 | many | CASSANTVPRRNEQFF
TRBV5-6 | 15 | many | CASSPPGTGSYEQYF
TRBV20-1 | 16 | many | CSARDRGENGNQPQHF
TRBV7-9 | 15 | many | CASILGRSSGNTIYF
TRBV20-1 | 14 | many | CSAYSPGTESGYTF
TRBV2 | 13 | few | CASTSDGRYGYTF
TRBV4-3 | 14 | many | CASSQLREAGELFF
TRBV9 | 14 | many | CASSFSGSGHEQFF
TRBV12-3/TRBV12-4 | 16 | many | CASRPGTGVRTGELFF
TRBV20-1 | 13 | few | CSASPQGIGGYTF
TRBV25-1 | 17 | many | CASSESVWGNTIETQYF
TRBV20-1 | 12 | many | CSAQSDQETQYF
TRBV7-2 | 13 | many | CASSLVFGDTQYF
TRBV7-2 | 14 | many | CASSLMYSNQPQHF